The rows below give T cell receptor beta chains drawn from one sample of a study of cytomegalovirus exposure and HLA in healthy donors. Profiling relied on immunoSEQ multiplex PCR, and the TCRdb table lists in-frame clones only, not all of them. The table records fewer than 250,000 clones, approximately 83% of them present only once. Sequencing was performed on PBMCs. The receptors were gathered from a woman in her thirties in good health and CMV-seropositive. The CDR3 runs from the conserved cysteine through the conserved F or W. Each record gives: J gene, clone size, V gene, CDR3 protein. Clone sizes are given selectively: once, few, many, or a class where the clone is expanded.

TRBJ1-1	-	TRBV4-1	CASSPRTVPMNTEAFF
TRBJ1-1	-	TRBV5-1	CASSSRRFNTEAFF
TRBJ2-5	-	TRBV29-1	CSAGPRRGQETQYF
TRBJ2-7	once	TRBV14	CASSQDYLPGEQYF
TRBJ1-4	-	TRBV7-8	CASSPPGPEKLFF
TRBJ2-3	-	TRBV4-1	CASSRVKLAGGERDTQYF
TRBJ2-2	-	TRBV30	CAWRKGQGDTGELFF
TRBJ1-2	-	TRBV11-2	CASSSRPGQGAWGYTF
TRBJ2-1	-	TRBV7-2	CASSPFDVHEQFF
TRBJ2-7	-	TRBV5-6	CASSLGRGYGNYEQYF
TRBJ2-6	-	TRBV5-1	CASSLREYSGANVLTF
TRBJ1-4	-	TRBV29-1	CSARQVEDEKLFF
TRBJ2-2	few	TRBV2	CASGRENTGELFF
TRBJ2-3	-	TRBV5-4	CASSFPDRDTQYF
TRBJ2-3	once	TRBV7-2	CASSLVRDTQYF
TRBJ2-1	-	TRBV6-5	CASSYGGTGPFF
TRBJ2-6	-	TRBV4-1	CASRQTGAGGANVLTF
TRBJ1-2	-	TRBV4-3	CASSQKRQGGFAYTF
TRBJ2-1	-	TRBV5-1	CASSFSVQGFDNEQFF
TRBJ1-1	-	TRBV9	CASGDSGNTEAFF
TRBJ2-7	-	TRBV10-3	CAIRRTSGRGIHEQYF
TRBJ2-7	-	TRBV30	CAWSVQGGSYEQYF
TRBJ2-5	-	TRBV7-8	CASSLATAGGFETQYF
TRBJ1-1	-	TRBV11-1	CASSFVFPNTEAFF
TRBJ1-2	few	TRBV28	CASSPDSYYGYTF
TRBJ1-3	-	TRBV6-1	CASSEVVGNSGNTIYF
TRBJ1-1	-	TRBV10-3	CAISVQGANTEAFF
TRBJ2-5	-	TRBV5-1	CASRATGSSQETQYF
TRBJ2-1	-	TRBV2	CASSFPGQGINEQFF
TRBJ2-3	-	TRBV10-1	CASSLAGTTDTQYF
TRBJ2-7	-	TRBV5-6	CASSPGGRGLYYEQYF
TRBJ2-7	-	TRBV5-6	CASSFWGSYEQYF
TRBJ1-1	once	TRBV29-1	CSVVSWGPSEAFF
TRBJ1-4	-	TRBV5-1	CASSSPGGGEKLFF
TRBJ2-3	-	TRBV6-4	CASSGGLQDTQYF
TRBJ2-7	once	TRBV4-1	CASSQDLGRGLREQYF
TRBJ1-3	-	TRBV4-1	CASSQGGTEPPRGNTIYF
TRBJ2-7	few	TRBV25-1	CASSKSTHEQYF
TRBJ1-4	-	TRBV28	CASSLAGRTEKLFF
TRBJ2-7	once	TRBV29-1	CSAGTVYEQYF
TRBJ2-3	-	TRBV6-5	CASSYQSGRGTDTQYF
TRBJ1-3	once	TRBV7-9	CASSLDWNSGNTIYF
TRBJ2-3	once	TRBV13	CASSSTPKGTDTQYF
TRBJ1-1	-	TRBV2	CASSGLMDTEAFF
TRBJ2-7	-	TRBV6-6	CASSQSGNEQYF
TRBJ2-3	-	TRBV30	CAWSVREMRHTQYF
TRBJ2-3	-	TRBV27	CASSPTIAGGSDTQYF
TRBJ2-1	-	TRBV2	CASSARDRVLDEQFF
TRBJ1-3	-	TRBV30	CAWSVTGGNTIYF
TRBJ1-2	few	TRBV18	CASSPHGSEGYTF
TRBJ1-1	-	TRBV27	CASSSSRGRDAEAFF
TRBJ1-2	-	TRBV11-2	CASSSRTGYGYTF